These T cell receptor beta chains were read from a single sample in a study of beta chain features in type 1 diabetes. Here immunoSEQ multiplex PCR was the method, and the copy in TCRdb shows in-frame clones only, minus some. Among roughly 400,000 clones listed, about 14% were seen once. The sequencing input was naive CD4+ T cells from blood. The receptors come from a woman aged 18-30 years in good health. The CDR3 runs from the conserved cysteine through the conserved F or W. A D gene is named only where the DNA matches it firmly. Part of the rows lack a size; the others show once, few, many or a class for expanded clones.

CASSSGSYGYTF	TGTGCCAGCAGCTCGGGGAGCTATGGCTACACCTTC	few	.	TRBV11-2	TRBJ1-2
CASSLAGGPRETQYF	TGTGCCAGTAGTCTAGCGGGAGGGCCCCGGGAGACCCAGTACTTC	.	TRBD2	TRBV19	TRBJ2-5
CASSYRETEAFF	TGTGCCAGCAGTTACAGGGAGACTGAAGCTTTCTTT	.	.	TRBV7-9	TRBJ1-1
CASRENWEQYF	TGTGCCAGCAGAGAGAACTGGGAGCAGTACTTC	.	.	TRBV25-1	TRBJ2-7
CASKLDRSDTQYF	TGTGCCAGCAAACTTGACAGATCAGATACGCAGTATTTT	.	.	TRBV28	TRBJ2-3
CAWSVWGAGANVLTF	TGTGCCTGGAGTGTATGGGGAGCCGGGGCCAACGTCCTGACTTTC	few	.	TRBV30	TRBJ2-6
CASARLAGGINEQFF	TGTGCCAGCGCCAGACTAGCGGGAGGTATCAATGAGCAGTTCTTC	.	TRBD2	TRBV14	TRBJ2-1
CASRRDRLRNYGYTF	TGTGCCAGCCGCCGGGACAGACTGCGGAACTATGGCTACACCTTC	.	TRBD1	TRBV19	TRBJ1-2
CAWSVQVFYGYTF	TGTGCCTGGAGTGTACAAGTTTTTTATGGCTACACCTTC	few	.	TRBV30	TRBJ1-2
CATKLGLAGNNEQFF	TGTGCCACCAAGCTCGGGCTAGCGGGAAACAATGAGCAGTTCTTC	few	TRBD2	TRBV15	TRBJ2-1
CASSEVGTVITGELFF	TGTGCCAGCAGTGAAGTCGGGACAGTAATCACCGGGGAGCTGTTTTTT	few	TRBD1	TRBV6-1	TRBJ2-2
CASSPTTLSTEAFF	TGTGCCAGCAGCCCTACTACCTTGAGCACTGAAGCTTTCTTT	.	.	TRBV11-2	TRBJ1-1
CASTRARGREQYF	TGTGCCAGCACCCGAGCGCGAGGGCGCGAGCAGTACTTC	.	.	TRBV28	TRBJ2-7
CASSRDSGNQPQHF	TGTGCCAGCTCAAGGGATAGCGGCAATCAGCCCCAGCATTTT	.	.	TRBV18	TRBJ1-5
CASSQRWTSTDTQYF	TGCGCCAGCAGCCAGCGGTGGACTAGCACAGATACGCAGTATTTT	.	.	TRBV4-3	TRBJ2-3
CSVVPRTGNTEAFF	TGCAGCGTTGTTCCGCGGACAGGGAACACTGAAGCTTTCTTT	.	TRBD1	TRBV29-1	TRBJ1-1
CASSPQGATSGANVLTF	TGTGCCAGCAGCCCCCAGGGTGCCACCTCTGGGGCCAACGTCCTGACTTTC	few	.	TRBV9	TRBJ2-6
CASSLAGVNQPQHF	TGTGCCAGCAGCTTGGCCGGAGTGAATCAGCCCCAGCATTTT	.	.	TRBV5-4	TRBJ1-5
CAIRLGGLDAEAFF	TGTGCCATCAGACTAGGGGGCCTTGACGCTGAAGCTTTCTTT	.	TRBD1	TRBV10-3	TRBJ1-1
CAWRTGQDRAGELFF	TGTGCCTGGAGGACGGGACAGGATAGGGCCGGGGAGCTGTTTTTT	.	TRBD1	TRBV30	TRBJ2-2
CASSLVSTGAYEQYF	TGTGCCAGCAGTTTAGTCTCCACCGGAGCCTACGAGCAGTACTTC	few	.	TRBV28	TRBJ2-7
CASSTDRGAEKLFF	TGTGCCAGCAGCACCGACAGGGGCGCGGAAAAACTGTTTTTT	.	TRBD1	TRBV5-4	TRBJ1-4
CSVDIRTATDTQYF	TGCAGCGTCGACATCAGGACAGCCACAGATACGCAGTATTTT	.	.	TRBV29-1	TRBJ2-3
CASSSTSGSLHEQYF	TGTGCCAGCAGCTCCACTAGCGGGAGTCTGCACGAGCAGTACTTC	.	TRBD2	TRBV5-4	TRBJ2-7